The 25 T cell receptor beta chains reported below all come from one sample, sequenced in a study of beta chain features in type 1 diabetes listed by TCRdb under 2018. The library relied on the immunoSEQ multiplex PCR assay. The entire amount of isolated RNA was reverse transcribed using the High Capacity cDNA Reverse Transcription Kit, so the sequenced TCRB transcripts were expressed ones. TCRdb carries this immuneACCESS record with in-frame sequences only. Its versions omit some clonotypes, under half of them owing to an unresolved V gene in the studies checked, with the rest unexplained. The sample table holds about 290,000 clones, of which under 8.5% were seen once. The ten largest clones add up to roughly 1% of the sample. The specimen was central memory CD4+ T cells from blood. The receptors derive from a woman aged 18-29 years in good health.

CDR3 sequence (DNA): TGTGCCAGCAGTAGCCTAAAGCCCCCCGGGGAGCTGTTTTTT. This codes for CASSSLKPPGELFF. The chain couples TRBV28 to TRBJ2-2; D is uncertain. Germline loops: CDR1 MDHEN, CDR2 SYDVKM. V was trimmed by 5 bases and J by 6 bases, leaving 13 bases between them. The CDR3 has 14 amino acids.

V is TRBV11-2 and J is TRBJ2-1; possibly TRBD1 for D (6 bases). Germline assignment: CDR1 SGHAT and CDR2 FQNNGV. The CDR3 has 14 amino acids. V was cut by 6 bases and J by 9 bases, with 18 bases left in between. In nucleotides, the CDR3 is TGTGCCAGCAGGCCTATCAGGGGAGCAATTGAGCAGTTCTTC. It yields the protein CASRPIRGAIEQFF. Based on the CDR3 plus reference TRBV11-2 and TRBJ2-1, the full variable domain is EAGVAQSPRYKIIEKRQSVAFWCNPISGHATLYWYQQILGQGPKLLIQFQNNGVVDDSQLPKDRFSAERLKGVDSTLKIQPAKLEDSAVYLCASRPIRGAIEQFFGPGTRLTVL.

The V and J genes are TRBV9 and TRBJ2-3; D may be TRBD1 (7 bases). This CDR3 comprises 15 residues. Trimming removed 2 bases at V and 3 bases at J, with 13 bases between. The germline gives CDR1 SGDLS, CDR2 YYNGEE. In DNA form, the CDR3 reads TGTGCCAGCAGCGTTAGGAGGGGGCTAACAGATACGCAGTATTTT. Protein product: CASSVRRGLTDTQYF.

This chain joins TRBV18 and TRBJ1-2; the D is unclear. This CDR3 spans 13 amino acids. V was shortened by 3 bases and J by 5 bases, with 10 bases between the two germline ends. CDR1 and CDR2 (germline): KGHSH, LQKENI. This CDR3 reads CASSPTTEYGYTF. The DNA for the CDR3 is TGTGCCAGCTCACCCACGACCGAATATGGCTACACCTTC.

This clone was counted between two and nine times. V gene TRBV5-1 combines with J gene TRBJ2-7; tentatively, D is TRBD1 (6 bases). The CDR3 has 14 residues. The ends were cut back, 4 bases at V and 0 bases at J, with 11 bases in the middle. Looked up from germline, CDR1 is SGHRS and CDR2 is YFSETQ. In nucleotides, the CDR3 is TGCGCCAGCAGCCCAAGGACAGTCTCCTACGAGCAGTACTTC. As protein: CASSPRTVSYEQYF.

This clone has a count of ten or more. The J gene is TRBJ2-2, the V gene TRBV12-5; 9 bases fit TRBD1. After removal of 2 bases from V and 2 bases from J, the junction contained 3 bases not matched to a gene. Germline V CDR1 and CDR2: LGHNT, FRNRAP. The CDR3 is made up of 16 amino acids. The CDR3 nucleotides read TGTGCTAGTGGTTTGCGGACAGGGGAAAACACCGGGGAGCTGTTTTTT. It encodes CASGLRTGENTGELFF.

The chain has TRBV7-2 and TRBJ2-3, with D unclear. Germline V gene sequence: CDR1 SGHTA, CDR2 FQGNSA. V lost 4 bases and J 3 bases, leaving 11 bases between the germline ends. The CDR3 loop spans 14 amino acids. The CDR3 DNA sequence: TGTGCCAGCAGCTCCTATATTGGTACAGATACGCAGTATTTT. It encodes CASSSYIGTDTQYF.

J is TRBJ1-1 and V is TRBV18, with D possibly being TRBD1 (5 bases). This CDR3 has 13 amino acids. V lost 5 bases to trimming and J lost 4 bases, with 11 bases between them. CDR1 KGHSH and CDR2 LQKENI come from the germline V gene. The CDR3 bases are TGTGCCAGCTCAGGGACGGTGAGCACTGAAGCTTTCTTT. Its protein is CASSGTVSTEAFF.

In its sample, this clone was seen a few times. The chain uses TRBV4-2 and TRBJ2-1; TRBD1 might be the D (6 bases). Trimming stripped 1 base from V and 10 bases from J, with 8 bases between. CDR3 length: 12 residues. Looked up from germline, CDR1 is LGHNA and CDR2 is YNFKEQ. For the CDR3, the DNA is TGTGCCAGCAGCCAAGTTGGACAGGAGCAGTTCTTC. It yields the protein CASSQVGQEQFF.

This clone was detected a few times. The J gene is TRBJ2-5, the V gene TRBV25-1; D assignment may be TRBD1 or TRBD2 (5 bases each). Trimming cost V 10 bases and J 5 bases, with 20 bases left between them. The germline gives CDR1 MGHDK, CDR2 SYGVNS. There are 14 residues in the CDR3. The CDR3 region is CATGPRAGLETQYF. CDR3 bases: TGTGCCACGGGACCCAGGGCAGGGTTGGAGACCCAGTACTTC.

The chain has TRBV13 and TRBJ1-1; D not resolved. V gave up 8 bases and J gave up 1 base, with 14 bases separating them. CDR3 length: 14 residues. Per germline, CDR1 PRHDT and CDR2 FYEKMQ (reference sequence). The CDR3 is CASVRRARNTEAFF. CDR3 nucleotides: TGTGCCAGCGTGAGGAGGGCGCGGAACACTGAAGCTTTCTTT. Looking up the rest from reference TRBV13 and TRBJ1-1 gives the full variable domain: AAGVIQSPRHLIKEKRETATLKCYPIPRHDTVYWYQQGPGQDPQFLISFYEKMQSDKGSIPDRFSAQQFSDYHSELNMSSLELGDSALYFCASVRRARNTEAFFGQGTRLTVV.

The table lists this clone with many counts. The chain recombines TRBV4-3 with TRBJ2-6, with a tentative D call TRBD2 (6 bases). The length of the CDR3 is 17 residues. V was trimmed by 0 bases and J by 0 bases, leaving 9 bases between them. CDR1 LGHNA and CDR2 YSLEER come from the germline V gene. The CDR3 bases are TGCGCCAGCAGCCAAGATCGGGAGCGCTCTGGGGCCAACGTCCTGACTTTC. Translated: CASSQDRERSGANVLTF.

The V call is TRBV27, the J call TRBJ1-2; D call uncertain. The V gene lost 2 bases and the J gene lost 8 bases, with 12 bases spanning the gap. Per germline, CDR1 MNHEY and CDR2 SMNVEV (reference sequence). The CDR3 consists of 13 residues. CDR3 sequence: CASSLGHSGGYTF. CDR3 nucleotide sequence: TGTGCCAGCAGTTTAGGTCATTCAGGAGGCTACACCTTC.

This clone has a handful of counts. This rearrangement joins TRBV29-1 to TRBJ1-6, with D unresolved. There are 12 residues in the CDR3. V was trimmed by 4 bases and J by 6 bases, leaving 7 bases between them. Germline-derived CDR1 and CDR2 are SQVTM and ANQGSEA. Here the CDR3 DNA reads TGCAGCGTTGTTCTGGGTAATTCACCCCTCCACTTT. Its protein product is CSVVLGNSPLHF.

This clone was picked up a small number of times. The chain uses TRBV28 and TRBJ2-4; 7 bases are shared with TRBD2. The V gene's germline CDR1 is MDHEN and CDR2 SYDVKM. The J segment lost 5 bases and the V segment lost 6 bases, leaving 7 bases of the junction unmatched. This CDR3 is 14 amino acids long. The DNA for the CDR3 is TGTGCCAGCAGAACCCCGGGAGGAGAAAACATTCAGTACTTC. It is translated as CASRTPGGENIQYF.

At least ten counts were recorded for this clone. The rearrangement links TRBV14 to TRBJ2-7, with D possibly matching TRBD1 (5 bases). Per the germline V gene, CDR1 is SGHDN and CDR2 is FVKESK. CDR3 size: 13 residues. The germline V and J ends were trimmed by 4 bases and 3 bases, with 10 bases remaining between them. CDR3 residues: CASSRTGFYEQYV. DNA of the CDR3: TGTGCCAGCAGCCGTACAGGATTCTACGAGCAGTACGTC.

V and J are TRBV7-2 and TRBJ2-7; TRBD1 matches at 7 bases. Germline V CDR1 and CDR2: SGHTA, FQGNSA. V lost 4 bases to trimming and J lost 5 bases; unmatched junction nucleotides: 5. The CDR3 contains 13 residues. Here the CDR3 DNA reads TGTGCCAGCAGCTGGACACAGGGGAACGAGCAGTACTTC. It specifies CASSWTQGNEQYF.

This clone occurred a few times. V usage is TRBV11-3 and J usage is TRBJ2-1; 14 nucleotides align to TRBD2. J gave up 9 bases and V 5 bases, and 3 bases lay outside the gene matches. This CDR3 has 14 residues. Germline V gives CDR1 SGHNT, CDR2 YENEEA. The CDR3, as DNA: TGTGCCAGCAGCACGGGACTAGCGGGAGTTGAGCAGTTCTTC. Encoded protein: CASSTGLAGVEQFF.

A few counts support this clone. The V call is TRBV18, the J call TRBJ1-2; a weak D match, TRBD1 (5 bases). The V gene lost 3 bases and the J gene lost 4 bases, with 9 bases spanning the gap. From germline, CDR1 is KGHSH and CDR2 LQKENI. This CDR3 contains 13 residues. The CDR3 here is CASSPTDSYGYTF. In DNA, the CDR3 is TGTGCCAGCTCACCGACCGACAGCTATGGCTACACCTTC.

DNA of the CDR3: TGTGCCAGCAGCTCCGTACCGGATTCACCCCTCCACTTT. Translated, it gives CASSSVPDSPLHF. The rearrangement uses TRBV7-2 and TRBJ1-6; D unresolved. V lost 4 bases to trimming and J lost 8 bases, with 9 bases between them. Germline V gives CDR1 SGHTA, CDR2 FQGNSA. This CDR3 is 13 amino acids long.

This clone was counted between two and nine times. The chain combines TRBV10-3 with TRBJ2-3; D is uncertain. Germline V gene sequence: CDR1 ENHRY, CDR2 SYGVKD. V gave up 3 bases and J gave up 0 bases, with 10 bases separating them. The CDR3 consists of 15 residues. The CDR3 region is CAISERQFSTDTQYF. The CDR3 DNA follows: TGTGCCATCAGTGAAAGGCAGTTTAGCACAGATACGCAGTATTTT.

This clone occurred a few times. V usage is TRBV5-6 and J usage is TRBJ2-1; 9 bases map to TRBD2. Trimming took 0 bases from V and 4 from J; bases not matched to a gene: 5. The CDR3 runs to 16 residues. CDR1 and CDR2 (germline): SGHDT, YYEEEE. The CDR3 region is CASSLVASGNYNEQFF. Here the CDR3 DNA reads TGTGCCAGCAGCTTGGTGGCTAGCGGGAATTACAATGAGCAGTTCTTC.

This clone has only a few counts. CDR3 protein: CASSWTRDIEAFF. The CDR3 bases are TGTGCCAGCAGCTGGACAAGGGACATTGAAGCTTTCTTT. The chain combines TRBV7-2 with TRBJ1-1; tentatively, D is TRBD1 (6 bases). Per germline, CDR1 SGHTA and CDR2 FQGNSA. CDR3 length: 13 amino acids. The V end lost 4 bases, the J end lost 7 bases, and 13 bases lay between the germline ends.

V gene TRBV11-2 combines with J gene TRBJ1-1; D gene uncertain. Germline V CDR1 and CDR2: SGHAT, FQNNGV. With 5 bases removed from V and 2 bases from J, the gap between germline ends came to 9 bases. This CDR3 contains 13 residues. The CDR3 bases are TGTGCCAGCAGCCCCCTAGTTAACACTGAAGCTTTCTTT. This encodes CASSPLVNTEAFF.

This clone was seen only a few times. The chain employs TRBV6-5 and TRBJ2-3; D is ambiguous. V dropped 7 bases and J dropped 1 base, with 9 bases sitting between them. Germline lookup yields CDR1 MNHEY and CDR2 SVGAGI. The CDR3 contains 13 residues. The DNA of the CDR3 is TGTGCCAGCACTATGAGCGGCACAGATACGCAGTATTTT. Encoded protein: CASTMSGTDTQYF.